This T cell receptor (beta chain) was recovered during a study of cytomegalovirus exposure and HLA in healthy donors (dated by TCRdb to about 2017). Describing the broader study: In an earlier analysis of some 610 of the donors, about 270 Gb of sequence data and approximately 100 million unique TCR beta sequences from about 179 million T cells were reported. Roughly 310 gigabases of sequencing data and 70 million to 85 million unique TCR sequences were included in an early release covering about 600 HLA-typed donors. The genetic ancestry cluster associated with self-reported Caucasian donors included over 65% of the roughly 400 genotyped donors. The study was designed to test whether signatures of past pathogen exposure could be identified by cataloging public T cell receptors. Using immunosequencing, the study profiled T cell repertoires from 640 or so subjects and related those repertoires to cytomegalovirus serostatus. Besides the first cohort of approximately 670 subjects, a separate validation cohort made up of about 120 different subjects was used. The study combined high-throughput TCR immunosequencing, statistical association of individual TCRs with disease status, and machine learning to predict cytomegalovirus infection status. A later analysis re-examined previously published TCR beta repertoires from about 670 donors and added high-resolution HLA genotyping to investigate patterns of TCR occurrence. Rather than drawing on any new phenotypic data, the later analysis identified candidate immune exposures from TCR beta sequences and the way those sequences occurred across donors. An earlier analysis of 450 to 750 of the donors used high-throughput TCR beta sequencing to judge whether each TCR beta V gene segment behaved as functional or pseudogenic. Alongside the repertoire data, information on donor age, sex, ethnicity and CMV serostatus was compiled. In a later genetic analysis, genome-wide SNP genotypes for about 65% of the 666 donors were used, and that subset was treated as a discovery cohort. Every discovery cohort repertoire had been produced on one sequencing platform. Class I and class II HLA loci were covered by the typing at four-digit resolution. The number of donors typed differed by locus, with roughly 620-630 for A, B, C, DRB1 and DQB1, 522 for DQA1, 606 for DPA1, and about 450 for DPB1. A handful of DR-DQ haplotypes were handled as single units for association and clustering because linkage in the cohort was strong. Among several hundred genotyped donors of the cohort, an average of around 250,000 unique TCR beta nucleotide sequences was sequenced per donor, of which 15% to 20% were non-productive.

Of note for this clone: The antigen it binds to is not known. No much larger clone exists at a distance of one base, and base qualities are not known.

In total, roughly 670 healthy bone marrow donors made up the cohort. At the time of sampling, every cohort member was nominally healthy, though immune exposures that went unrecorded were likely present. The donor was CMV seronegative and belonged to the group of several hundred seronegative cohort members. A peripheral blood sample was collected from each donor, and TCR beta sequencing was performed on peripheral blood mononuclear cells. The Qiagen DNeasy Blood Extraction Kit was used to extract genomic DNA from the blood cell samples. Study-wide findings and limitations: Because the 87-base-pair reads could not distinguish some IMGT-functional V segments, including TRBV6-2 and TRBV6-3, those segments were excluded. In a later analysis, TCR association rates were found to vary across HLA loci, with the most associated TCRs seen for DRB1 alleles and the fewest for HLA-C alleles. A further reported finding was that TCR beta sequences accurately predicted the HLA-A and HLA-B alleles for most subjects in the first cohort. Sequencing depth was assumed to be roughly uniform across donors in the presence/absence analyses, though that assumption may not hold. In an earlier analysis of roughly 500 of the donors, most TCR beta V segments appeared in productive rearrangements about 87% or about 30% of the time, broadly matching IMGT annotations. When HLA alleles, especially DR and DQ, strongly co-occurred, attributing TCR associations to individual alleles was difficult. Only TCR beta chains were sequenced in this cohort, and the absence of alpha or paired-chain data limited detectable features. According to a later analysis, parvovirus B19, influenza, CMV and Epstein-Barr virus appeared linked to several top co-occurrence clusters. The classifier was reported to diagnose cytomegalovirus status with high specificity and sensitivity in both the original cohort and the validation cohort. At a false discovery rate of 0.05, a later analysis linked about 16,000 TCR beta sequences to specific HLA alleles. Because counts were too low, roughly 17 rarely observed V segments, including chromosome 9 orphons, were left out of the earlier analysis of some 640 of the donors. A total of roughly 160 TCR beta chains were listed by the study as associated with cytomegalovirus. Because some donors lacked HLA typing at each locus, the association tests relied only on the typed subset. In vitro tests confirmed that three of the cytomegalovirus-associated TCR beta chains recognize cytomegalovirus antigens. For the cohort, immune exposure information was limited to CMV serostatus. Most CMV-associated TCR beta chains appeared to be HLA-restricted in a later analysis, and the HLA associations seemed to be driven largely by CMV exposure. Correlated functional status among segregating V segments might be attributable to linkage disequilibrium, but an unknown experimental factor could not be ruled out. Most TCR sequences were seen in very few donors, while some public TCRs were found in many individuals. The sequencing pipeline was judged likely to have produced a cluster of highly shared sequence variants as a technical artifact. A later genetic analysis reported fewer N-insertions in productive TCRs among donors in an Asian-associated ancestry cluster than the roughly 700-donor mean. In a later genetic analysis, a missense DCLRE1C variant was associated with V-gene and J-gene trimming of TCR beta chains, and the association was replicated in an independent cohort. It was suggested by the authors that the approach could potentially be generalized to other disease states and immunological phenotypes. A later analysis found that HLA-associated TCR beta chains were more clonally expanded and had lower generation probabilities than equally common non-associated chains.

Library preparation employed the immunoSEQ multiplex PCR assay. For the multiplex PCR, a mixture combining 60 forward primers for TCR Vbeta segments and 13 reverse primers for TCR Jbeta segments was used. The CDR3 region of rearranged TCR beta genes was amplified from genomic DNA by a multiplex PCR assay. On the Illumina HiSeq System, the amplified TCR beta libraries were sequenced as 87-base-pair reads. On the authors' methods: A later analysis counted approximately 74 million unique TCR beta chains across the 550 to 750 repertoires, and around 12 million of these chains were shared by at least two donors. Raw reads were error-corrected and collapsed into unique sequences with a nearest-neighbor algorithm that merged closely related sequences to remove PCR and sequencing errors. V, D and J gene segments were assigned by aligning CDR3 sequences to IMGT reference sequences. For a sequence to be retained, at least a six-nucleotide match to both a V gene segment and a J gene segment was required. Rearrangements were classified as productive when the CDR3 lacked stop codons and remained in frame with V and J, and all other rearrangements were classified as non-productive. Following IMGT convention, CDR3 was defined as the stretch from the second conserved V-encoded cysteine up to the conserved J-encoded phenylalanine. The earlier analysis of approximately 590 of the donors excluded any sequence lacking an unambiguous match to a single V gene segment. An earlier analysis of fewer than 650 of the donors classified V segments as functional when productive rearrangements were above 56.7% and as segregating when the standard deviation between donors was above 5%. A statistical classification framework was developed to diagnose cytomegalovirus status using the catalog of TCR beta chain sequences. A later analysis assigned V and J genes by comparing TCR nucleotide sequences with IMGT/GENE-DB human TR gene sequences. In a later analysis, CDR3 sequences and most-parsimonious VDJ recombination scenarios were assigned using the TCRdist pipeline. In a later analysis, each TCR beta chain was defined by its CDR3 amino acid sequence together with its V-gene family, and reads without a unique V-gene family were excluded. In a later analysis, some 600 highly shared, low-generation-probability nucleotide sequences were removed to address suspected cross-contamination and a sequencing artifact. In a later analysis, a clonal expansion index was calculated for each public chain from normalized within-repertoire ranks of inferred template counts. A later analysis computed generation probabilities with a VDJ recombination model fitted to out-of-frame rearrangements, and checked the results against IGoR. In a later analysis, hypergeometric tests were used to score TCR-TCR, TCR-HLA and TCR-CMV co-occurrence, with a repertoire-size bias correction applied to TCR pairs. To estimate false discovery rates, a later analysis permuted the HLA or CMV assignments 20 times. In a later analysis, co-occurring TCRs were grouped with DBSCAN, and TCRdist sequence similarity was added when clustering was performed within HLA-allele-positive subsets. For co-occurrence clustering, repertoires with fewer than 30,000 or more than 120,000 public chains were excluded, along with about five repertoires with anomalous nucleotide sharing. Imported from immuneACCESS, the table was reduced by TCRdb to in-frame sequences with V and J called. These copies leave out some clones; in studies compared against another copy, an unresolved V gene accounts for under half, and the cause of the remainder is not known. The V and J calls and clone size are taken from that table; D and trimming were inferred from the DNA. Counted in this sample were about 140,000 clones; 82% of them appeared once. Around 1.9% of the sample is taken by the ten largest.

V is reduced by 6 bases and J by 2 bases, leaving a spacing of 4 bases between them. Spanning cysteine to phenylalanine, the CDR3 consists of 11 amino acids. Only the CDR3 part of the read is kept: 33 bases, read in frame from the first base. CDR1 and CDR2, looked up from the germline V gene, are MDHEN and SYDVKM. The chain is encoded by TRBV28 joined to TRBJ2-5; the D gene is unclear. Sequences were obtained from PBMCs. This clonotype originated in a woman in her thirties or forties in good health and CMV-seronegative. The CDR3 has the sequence CASRSQETQYF. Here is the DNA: TGTGCCAGCAGGTCTCAAGAGACCCAGTACTTC.